This T cell receptor (beta chain) was retrieved from a study of blood T cell repertoires in COVID-19. Looking at the study overall: PBMCs, B-cell-depleted T cells, or T cells provided the cDNA or gDNA that made up the material.

V gave up 6 bases and J gave up 6 bases, with 15 bases separating them. The CDR3 consists of 15 residues. Germline V gene data show CDR1 as SNHLY and CDR2 as FYNNEI. Under the authors' procedure: By means of reference gene primer amplification, nucleated cell counts were estimated. TCRdb's copy holds only in-frame clones and misses some; the assay was immunoSEQ multiplex PCR. V and J calls and clone size are those listed in that table; D and trimming were worked out from the DNA. In the table there are 200,000 to 250,000 clones, 86% of which are singletons. V gene TRBV2 combines with J gene TRBJ1-6; no definite D call. The clonotype was recovered from a woman younger than 45 who had recovered from COVID-19. The material sequenced was peripheral blood. CDR3 amino acids: CASRMEGSGNSPLHF. In DNA, the CDR3 is TGTGCCAGCAGAATGGAAGGTAGCGGTAATTCACCCCTCCACTTT.